Listed below are T cell receptor beta chains from one sample, sequenced in a study of CD8+ T cells in alopecia areata. Repertoires were generated with immunoSEQ multiplex PCR, while TCRdb's copy carries only in-frame clones and drops some. The sample carries 30,000 to 45,000 clones, 45% to 70% recorded once. The specimen was CD4+ Tregs sorted from blood. The receptor set was obtained from a human donor with alopecia areata. Each CDR3 is given with its conserved first and last residue. A D gene is named only where the DNA matches it firmly. For some rows the clone size is stated as once, few or many, or as a class when expanded; others skip it.

j_gene | v_gene | abundance | d_gene | CDR3nt | CDR3aa
TRBJ2-6 | TRBV5-1 | few | NA | TGCGCCAGCACCGCAGTCGGCTCTGGGGCCAACGTCCTGACTTTC | CASTAVGSGANVLTF
TRBJ2-5 | TRBV2 | few | NA | TGTGCCAGCAGTGAAGGGCCTTGGGAGACCCAGTACTTC | CASSEGPWETQYF
TRBJ2-3 | TRBV18 | once | NA | TGTGCCAGCTCACCACCGGGGACGACAGATACGCAGTATTTT | CASSPPGTTDTQYF
TRBJ1-4 | TRBV14 | few | NA | TGTGCCAGCAGCCAAGTAGGCGTTAATGAAAAACTGTTTTTT | CASSQVGVNEKLFF
TRBJ2-5 | TRBV7-9 | NA | TRBD2 | TGTGCCAGCAGCTTATGGGCTAGCGGGACCCAAGAGACCCAGTACTTC | CASSLWASGTQETQYF
TRBJ2-5 | TRBV2 | NA | NA | TGTGCCAGCTCGGACGCCCAAGAGACCCAGTACTTC | CASSDAQETQYF
TRBJ1-6 | TRBV6-5 | few | TRBD1 | TGTGCCAGCACCGTCAGGGGGTCCAATTCACCCCTCCACTTT | CASTVRGSNSPLHF
TRBJ2-1 | TRBV4-2 | NA | TRBD2 | TGTGCCAGCAGCCAAGACGTGAAGGGCGGGAGGTCCGATGAGCAGTTCTTC | CASSQDVKGGRSDEQFF
TRBJ2-2 | TRBV7-9 | few | NA | TGTGCCAGCAGCTTAGATCTTGTACGGACCGGGGAGCTGTTTTTT | CASSLDLVRTGELFF
TRBJ1-6 | TRBV19 | NA | NA | TGTGCCAGTACAGTCGTCGGTTTGGGTTCACCCCTCCACTTT | CASTVVGLGSPLHF